This TCR beta chain was documented in a study of cytomegalovirus exposure and HLA in healthy donors. Study-wide results and caveats: Most CMV-associated TCR beta chains were later found to appear HLA-restricted. Later analysis associated a missense DCLRE1C variant with TCR beta V- and J-gene trimming.

PCR employed 60 Vbeta and 13 Jbeta primers. Only in-frame clones appear in the TCRdb table, and some are missing; sequencing was by immunoSEQ multiplex PCR. The sample shows over 50,000 clones, about 89% of them seen only once. This CDR3 has 15 amino acids. V lost 4 bases to trimming and J lost 10 bases, with 21 bases between them. Germline CDR1 is MNHEY and CDR2 is SMNVEV (reference sequence). With regard to this clone: Its antigen is currently unknown.

The source material was PBMCs. The sequence was collected from a man younger than 45 in good health and CMV-seropositive. The chain uses TRBV27 and TRBJ2-3; possible D gene TRBD1, 6 bases. CDR3 sequence: CASSWGRDMEEAQYF. Here the CDR3 DNA reads TGTGCCAGCAGTTGGGGCCGGGACATGGAGGAGGCGCAGTATTTT.